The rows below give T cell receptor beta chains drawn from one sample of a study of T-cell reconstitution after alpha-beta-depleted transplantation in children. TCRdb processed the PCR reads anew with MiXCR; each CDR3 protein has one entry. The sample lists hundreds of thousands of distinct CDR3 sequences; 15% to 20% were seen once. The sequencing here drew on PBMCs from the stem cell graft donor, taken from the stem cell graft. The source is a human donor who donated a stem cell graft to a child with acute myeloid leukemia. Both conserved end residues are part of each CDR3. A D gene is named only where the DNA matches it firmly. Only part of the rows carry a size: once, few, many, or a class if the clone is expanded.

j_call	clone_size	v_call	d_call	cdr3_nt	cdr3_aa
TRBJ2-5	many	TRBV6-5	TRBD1	TGTGCCAGCAGTTACGGGACAGCGGACCAAGAGACCCAGTACTTC	CASSYGTADQETQYF
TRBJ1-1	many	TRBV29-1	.	TGCAGCGTTGTAGGAAATGAAGCTTTCTTT	CSVVGNEAFF
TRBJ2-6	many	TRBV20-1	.	TGCAGTGCTAGGTTACAGGGAGGCTCTGGGGCCAACGTCCTGACTTTC	CSARLQGGSGANVLTF
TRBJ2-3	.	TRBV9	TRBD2	TGTGCCAGCAGCAACGAGACTAGCGGGGGGTATACGCAGTATTTT	CASSNETSGGYTQYF
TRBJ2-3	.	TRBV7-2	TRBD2	TGTGCCAGCAGCTTAAGAGCGGGGGCTCGCACAGATACGCAGTATTTT	CASSLRAGARTDTQYF
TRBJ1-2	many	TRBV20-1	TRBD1	TGCAGTGCTAGAGTTTCAGGGGGTGCGTCTGATGGCTACACCTTC	CSARVSGGASDGYTF
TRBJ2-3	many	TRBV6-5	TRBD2	TGTGCCAGCAGTACTAGCGGGGGCTCTCGCACAGATACGCAGTATTTT	CASSTSGGSRTDTQYF
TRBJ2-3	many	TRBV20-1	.	TGCAGTGCCGGCCGGGTAGGCTCCACAGATACGCAGTATTTT	CSAGRVGSTDTQYF
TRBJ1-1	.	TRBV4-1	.	TGCGCCAGCAGCCAAGGGGGCAGGGACACTGAAGCTTTCTTT	CASSQGGRDTEAFF
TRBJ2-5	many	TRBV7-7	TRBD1	TGTGCCAGCAGCCCTGACAGGGGAGGAGAGACCCAGTACTTC	CASSPDRGGETQYF
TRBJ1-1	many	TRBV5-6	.	TGTGCCAGCAGCTTGTCCCCGAACACTGAAGCTTTCTTT	CASSLSPNTEAFF
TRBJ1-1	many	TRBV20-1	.	TGCAGTGCTAGGAACCGTCGAAGTACTGAAGCTTTCTTT	CSARNRRSTEAFF
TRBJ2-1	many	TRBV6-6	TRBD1	TGTGCCAGTGAGACAGGGTTTAGGATTGAGCAGTTCTTC	CASETGFRIEQFF
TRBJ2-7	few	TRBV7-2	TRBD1	TGTGCCAGCAGCTTGGCGGGACAGGGGGTTGGCGAGCAGTACTTC	CASSLAGQGVGEQYF
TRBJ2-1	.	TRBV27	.	TGTGCCAGCAGTTTAAGAGGGCCGGTCAATGAGCAGTTCTTC	CASSLRGPVNEQFF
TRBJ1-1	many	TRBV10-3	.	TGTGCCATCAGTGAGGGGGTGGGTCGGACTGAAGCTTTCTTT	CAISEGVGRTEAFF
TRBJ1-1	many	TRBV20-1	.	TGCAGTGCTAGTGACGACTGGTACACTGAAGCTTTCTTT	CSASDDWYTEAFF
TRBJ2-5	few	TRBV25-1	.	TGTGCCAGCAGTGAAAGGTGGGGGCGAGAGACCCAGTACTTC	CASSERWGRETQYF
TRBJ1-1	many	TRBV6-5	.	TGTGCCAGCAGTTACTCGGCGGAGGTCGGGGCTGAAGCTTTCTTT	CASSYSAEVGAEAFF
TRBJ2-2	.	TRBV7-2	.	TGTGCCAGCAGCCCACTGGGGGCGAAGCGGGAGCTGTTTTTT	CASSPLGAKRELFF
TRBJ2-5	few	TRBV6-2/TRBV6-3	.	TGTGCCAGCAGTAGGGACAACGTCAAGACCCAGTACTTC	CASSRDNVKTQYF
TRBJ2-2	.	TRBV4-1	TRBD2	TGCGCCAGCAGCCAAGACGGCACGCCCGGGGGGATGTTTTTT	CASSQDGTPGGMFF
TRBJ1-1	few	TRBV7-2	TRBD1	TGTGCCAGCAGCTTAGTTAAGACAGGGTGGGACACTGAAGCTTTCTTT	CASSLVKTGWDTEAFF
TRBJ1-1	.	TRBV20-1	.	TGCAGTGCTAGATTTGGGGGGGGGACTGAAGCTTTCTTT	CSARFGGGTEAFF
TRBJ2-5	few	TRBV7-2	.	TGTGCCAGCAGCTTAATATCGGTCAGGGCGGAGACCCAGTACTTC	CASSLISVRAETQYF
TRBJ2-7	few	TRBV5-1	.	TGCGCCAGCAGCTTGGGTCGGTGGCAGGCGATGAACTCCTACGAGCAGTACTTC	CASSLGRWQAMNSYEQYF
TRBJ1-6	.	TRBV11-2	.	TGTGCCAGCAGCTTAGGTCCAGGAGATGCTTCACCCCTCCACTTT	CASSLGPGDASPLHF
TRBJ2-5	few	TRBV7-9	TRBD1	TGTGCCAGCAGCTTAGGGGACAGGGGGATGGAGACCCAGTACTTC	CASSLGDRGMETQYF
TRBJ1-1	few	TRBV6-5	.	TGTGCCAGCAGTTACCCCCCTGGGCAGGCCCCCCCGGGCACTGAAGCTTTCTTT	CASSYPPGQAPPGTEAFF
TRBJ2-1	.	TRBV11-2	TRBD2	TGTGCCAGCAGCTTAGTACCTAGCGGGGGACCAAGGCCCACTGAGCAGTTCTTC	CASSLVPSGGPRPTEQFF
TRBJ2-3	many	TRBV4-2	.	TGTGCCAGCAGCCAAGAAGGGACGTACGCAGTATTT	CASSQEGTYAVF
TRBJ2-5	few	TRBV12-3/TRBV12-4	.	TGTGCCAGCAGTCGAGACGCTGGGGAGACCCAGTACTTC	CASSRDAGETQYF
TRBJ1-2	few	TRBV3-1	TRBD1	TGTGCCAGCACCGGGACAGGGTACGGCTACACCTTC	CASTGTGYGYTF
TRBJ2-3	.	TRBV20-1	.	TGCAGTGCTAGAGATCATTGGGCCGAAGGAGTCATTGATACGCAGTATTTT	CSARDHWAEGVIDTQYF